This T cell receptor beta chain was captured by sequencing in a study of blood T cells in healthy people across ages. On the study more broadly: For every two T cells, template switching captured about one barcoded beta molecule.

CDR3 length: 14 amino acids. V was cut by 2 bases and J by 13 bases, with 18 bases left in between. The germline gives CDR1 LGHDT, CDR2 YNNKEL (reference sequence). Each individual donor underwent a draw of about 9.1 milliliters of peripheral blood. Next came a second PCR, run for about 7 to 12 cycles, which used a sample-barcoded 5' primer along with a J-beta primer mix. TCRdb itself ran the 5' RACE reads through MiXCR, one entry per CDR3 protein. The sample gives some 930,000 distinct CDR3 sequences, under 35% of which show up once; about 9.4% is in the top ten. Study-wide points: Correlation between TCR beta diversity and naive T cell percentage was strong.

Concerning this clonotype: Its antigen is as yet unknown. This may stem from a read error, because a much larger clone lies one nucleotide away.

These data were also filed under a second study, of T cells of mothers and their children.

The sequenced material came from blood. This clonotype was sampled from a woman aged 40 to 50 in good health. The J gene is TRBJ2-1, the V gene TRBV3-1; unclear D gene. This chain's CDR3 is CASSQSLSQETQFF. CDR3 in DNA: TGTGCCAGCAGCCAATCACTCTCCCAAGAGACCCAGTTCTTC.